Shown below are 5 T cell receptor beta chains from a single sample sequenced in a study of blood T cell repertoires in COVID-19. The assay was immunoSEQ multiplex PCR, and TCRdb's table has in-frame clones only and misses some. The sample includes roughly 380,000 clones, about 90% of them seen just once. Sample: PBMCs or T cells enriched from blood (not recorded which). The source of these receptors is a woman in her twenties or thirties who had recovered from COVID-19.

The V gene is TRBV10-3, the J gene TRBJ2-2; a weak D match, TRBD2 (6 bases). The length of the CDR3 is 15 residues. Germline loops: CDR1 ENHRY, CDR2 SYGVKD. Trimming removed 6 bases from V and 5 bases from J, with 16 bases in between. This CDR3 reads CAIRALAVGTGELFF. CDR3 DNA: TGTGCCATCAGGGCACTAGCAGTTGGGACCGGGGAGCTGTTTTTT.

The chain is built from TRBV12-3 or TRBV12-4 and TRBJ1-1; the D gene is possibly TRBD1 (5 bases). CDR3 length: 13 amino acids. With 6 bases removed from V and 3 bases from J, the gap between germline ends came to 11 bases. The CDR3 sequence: CASSAGYDTEAFF. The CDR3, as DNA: TGTGCCAGCAGCGCAGGGTATGACACTGAAGCTTTCTTT.

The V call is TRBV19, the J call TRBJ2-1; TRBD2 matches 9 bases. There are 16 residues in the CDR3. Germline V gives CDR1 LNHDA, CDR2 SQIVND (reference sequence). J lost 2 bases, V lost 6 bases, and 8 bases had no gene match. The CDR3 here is CASRREGDTAYNEQFF. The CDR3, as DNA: TGTGCCAGTAGGCGGGAGGGGGACACGGCCTACAATGAGCAGTTCTTC.

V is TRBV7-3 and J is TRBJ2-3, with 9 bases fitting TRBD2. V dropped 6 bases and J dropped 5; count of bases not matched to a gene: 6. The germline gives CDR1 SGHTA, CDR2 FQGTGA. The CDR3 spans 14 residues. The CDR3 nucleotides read TGTGCCAGCAGTCTCAGCGGGGGGCAAGATACGCAGTATTTT. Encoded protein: CASSLSGGQDTQYF.

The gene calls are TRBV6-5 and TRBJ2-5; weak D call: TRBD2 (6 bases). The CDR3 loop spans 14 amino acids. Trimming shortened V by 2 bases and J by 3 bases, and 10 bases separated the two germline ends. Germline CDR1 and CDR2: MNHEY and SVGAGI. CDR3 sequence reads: CASSYGGREETQYF. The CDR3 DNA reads TGTGCCAGCAGTTACGGAGGGCGGGAAGAGACCCAGTACTTC.